A selection of T cell receptor beta chains follows, all from one sample in a study of blood T cell repertoires in COVID-19. Clones were read by immunoSEQ multiplex PCR, and TCRdb kept only the in-frame ones, dropping some. The sample shows 350,000 to 450,000 clones, over 75% of them seen only once. Input material: PBMCs or T cells enriched from blood (not recorded which). These receptors were collected from a man younger than 45 who had recovered from COVID-19. Each CDR3 is given with its conserved first and last residue. The D gene is left open where the match is weak. Size values are once, few and many counts, or a class for expanded clones, and some rows have none.

J,V,D,size,DNA,CDR3
TRBJ2-7,TRBV11-2,-,-,TGTGCCAGCAGCTTGGGGGGACGCTACGAGCAGTACTTC,CASSLGGRYEQYF
TRBJ2-7,TRBV9,-,-,TGTGCCAGCAGCGCAAGGACAGCCTCTTCCTACGAGCAGTACTTC,CASSARTASSYEQYF
TRBJ1-2,TRBV7-2,TRBD1,-,TGTGCCAGCAGCTTATTCCAGGGGGTCTATGGCTACACCTTC,CASSLFQGVYGYTF
TRBJ2-1,TRBV30,TRBD1,-,TGTGCCTGGAGTGTCGGGCAGGGGGTTTACAATGAGCAGTTCTTC,CAWSVGQGVYNEQFF
TRBJ2-5,TRBV7-2,-,-,TGTGCCAGCAGCCCACCTTCGGGTTGGCAAGAGACCCAGTACTTC,CASSPPSGWQETQYF
TRBJ2-3,TRBV27,TRBD2,-,TGTGCCAGCAGTCCCATTTCTAGCGGGACAGATACGCAGTATTTT,CASSPISSGTDTQYF
TRBJ1-1,TRBV11-3,-,once,TGTGCCAGCAGCTTTTCCCGGGAGGGAGAAGCTTTCTTT,CASSFSREGEAFF
TRBJ2-1,TRBV7-3,TRBD2,-,TGTGCCAGCAGCACTTACAGTGGGACTAGCGGTTACAATGAGCAGTTCTTC,CASSTYSGTSGYNEQFF
TRBJ2-3,TRBV6-5,TRBD2,-,TGTGCCAGCCGGACTAGCGGCACAGATACGCAGTATTTT,CASRTSGTDTQYF
TRBJ2-1,TRBV28,TRBD1,-,TGTGCCAGCAGTGGCCGGTGGCAGGGGGCGAATGAGCAGTTCTTC,CASSGRWQGANEQFF
TRBJ2-7,TRBV7-8,TRBD2,-,TGTGCCAGCAGCTTAGCGCGTTTAGCGGGAACATACGAGCAGTACTTC,CASSLARLAGTYEQYF
TRBJ1-2,TRBV15,TRBD1,-,TGTGCCACCCATTCGGGACAGGGAATCTATGGCTACACCTTC,CATHSGQGIYGYTF
TRBJ1-6,TRBV10-1,TRBD1,once,TGCGCCAGGACACTAGAGGGACAGGGGGCTGTTTCACCCCTCCACTTT,CARTLEGQGAVSPLHF
TRBJ1-2,TRBV12-3/TRBV12-4,TRBD1,-,TGTGCCACTCAACGGGACAGCTATGGCTACACCTTC,CATQRDSYGYTF
TRBJ2-1,TRBV24-1,TRBD2,-,TGTGCCACCAGTGGGTCCGGGACTAGCGGGAGTGATGAGCAGTTCTTC,CATSGSGTSGSDEQFF
TRBJ2-1,TRBV20-1,TRBD2,-,TGCAGTGCTAGTAGGACTAGCGGGAGCTACAATGAGCAGTTCTTC,CSASRTSGSYNEQFF
TRBJ1-1,TRBV7-3,TRBD1,-,TGTGCCAGCAGCATTTGGGACAGTACTGAAGCTTTCTTT,CASSIWDSTEAFF
TRBJ1-5,TRBV11-2,-,once,TGTGCCAGCAGCTACGGACAGACCAATCAGCCCCAGCATTTT,CASSYGQTNQPQHF
TRBJ2-7,TRBV9,TRBD1,-,TGTGCCAGCAGCCCACAGGGGGTTCTCTACGAGCAGTACTTC,CASSPQGVLYEQYF
TRBJ2-1,TRBV9,-,-,TGTGCCAGCAGCGTCATGGGCGATGAGCAGTTCTTC,CASSVMGDEQFF
TRBJ2-1,TRBV5-4,-,-,TGTGCCAGCAGCCGGGGGAACCGAAGCAATGAGCAGTTCTTC,CASSRGNRSNEQFF
TRBJ2-4,TRBV29-1,TRBD2,-,TGCAGCGCCGACGGACTAGCGGAAGGCTACGCCAAAAACATTCAGTACTTC,CSADGLAEGYAKNIQYF
TRBJ2-7,TRBV27,-,-,TGTGCCAGCAGCGGCGGTGGGTTCCCCTACGAGCAGTACTTC,CASSGGGFPYEQYF
TRBJ1-1,TRBV6-5,TRBD1,-,TGTGCCAGCAGTATGGGACAGGGGCGCCCTGAAGCTTTCTTT,CASSMGQGRPEAFF
TRBJ1-1,TRBV5-5,-,-,TGTGCCAGCAGCTTGGTTCCAGGCGAGACTGAAGCTTTCTTT,CASSLVPGETEAFF
TRBJ1-1,TRBV4-1,-,-,TGCGCCAGCAGCCAAGACGCAGGGGCGAACACTGAAGCTTTCTTT,CASSQDAGANTEAFF
TRBJ1-1,TRBV5-5,-,-,TGTGCCAGCAGCTTGGACTTGAACACTGAAGCTTTCTTT,CASSLDLNTEAFF
TRBJ1-5,TRBV10-2,-,once,TGCGCCAGCAGTGAAGGTTCCCGGGGGGGAGCCCAGCATTTT,CASSEGSRGGAQHF
TRBJ1-3,TRBV7-6,-,few,TGTGCCAGCAGCTACTCCGGGACTGTAAGCTCTGGAAACACCATATATTTT,CASSYSGTVSSGNTIYF
TRBJ1-5,TRBV12-5,TRBD1,-,TGTGCTAGTGGTTTCCGCGGACAGGGAGGAAATCAGCCCCAGCATTTT,CASGFRGQGGNQPQHF
TRBJ2-1,TRBV5-1,TRBD2,-,TGCGCCAGCAGCTTGGTGGTGGGAGGGCCGAATGAGCAGTTCTTC,CASSLVVGGPNEQFF
TRBJ2-2,TRBV29-1,-,-,TGCAGCGTTGAGATGTTCGGATCCAAGGGGGGGGAGCTGTTTTTT,CSVEMFGSKGGELFF
TRBJ1-5,TRBV3-1/TRBV3-2,-,-,TGTGCCAGCAGCCAAGATCCAACGGGTAATAGCAATCAGCCCCAGCATTTT,CASSQDPTGNSNQPQHF
TRBJ2-2,TRBV9,TRBD2,-,TGTGCCAGCAGCGGACTAGCGGGAGTAGGAACCGGGGAGCTGTTTTTT,CASSGLAGVGTGELFF
TRBJ1-5,TRBV28,-,-,TGTGCCAGCAGTATTCCGCCCCGGCAGCCCCAGCATTTT,CASSIPPRQPQHF
TRBJ2-2,TRBV12-5,TRBD1,-,TGTGCTAGTGGTTTGGCCGGGACAGGGATCACCGGGGAGCTGTTTTTT,CASGLAGTGITGELFF
TRBJ1-2,TRBV10-2,TRBD1,-,TGCGCCAGCAGTGAGAATATCGGGACAGTCAACTATGGCTACACCTTC,CASSENIGTVNYGYTF
TRBJ2-1,TRBV7-9,-,-,TGTGCCAGCAGCGCCGACAGGACATCTTACAATGAGCAGTTCTTC,CASSADRTSYNEQFF
TRBJ1-2,TRBV3-1/TRBV3-2,-,-,TGTGCCACCCGCGGTGCTAACTATGGCTACACCTTC,CATRGANYGYTF
TRBJ2-7,TRBV10-3,TRBD1,once,TGTGCCATCCGGATGGGGGACGGGACAGGGAGCCACGAGCAGTACTTC,CAIRMGDGTGSHEQYF
TRBJ2-7,TRBV9,TRBD1,once,TGTGCCAGCAGCGCAGTTACCAGGACAGGGTATGTGGCTCTCGACGAGCAGTACTTC,CASSAVTRTGYVALDEQYF
TRBJ2-7,TRBV7-9,TRBD1,-,TGTGCCAGCAGCCCATCAGGGGGATCCTACGAGCAGTACTTC,CASSPSGGSYEQYF